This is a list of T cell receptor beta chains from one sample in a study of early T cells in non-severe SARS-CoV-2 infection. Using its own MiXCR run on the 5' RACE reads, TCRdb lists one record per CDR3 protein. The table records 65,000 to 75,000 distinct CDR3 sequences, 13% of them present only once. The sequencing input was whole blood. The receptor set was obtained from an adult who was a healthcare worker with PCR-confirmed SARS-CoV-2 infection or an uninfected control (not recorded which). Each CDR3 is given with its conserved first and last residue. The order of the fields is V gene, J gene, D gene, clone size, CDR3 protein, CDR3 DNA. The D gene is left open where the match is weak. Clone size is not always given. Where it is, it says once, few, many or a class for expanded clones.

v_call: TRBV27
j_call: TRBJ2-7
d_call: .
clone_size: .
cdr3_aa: CASSLMGAQYEQYF
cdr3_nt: TGTGCCAGCAGTTTAATGGGGGCCCAATACGAGCAGTACTTC

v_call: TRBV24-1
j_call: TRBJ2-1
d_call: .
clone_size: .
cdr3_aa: CATSDPRDIYNEQFF
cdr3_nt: TGTGCCACCAGTGATCCCAGGGACATCTACAATGAGCAGTTCTTC

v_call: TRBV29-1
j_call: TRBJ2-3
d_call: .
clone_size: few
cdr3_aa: CSAGRGAGTDTQYF
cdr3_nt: TGCAGCGCCGGACGGGGGGCAGGGACAGATACGCAGTATTTT

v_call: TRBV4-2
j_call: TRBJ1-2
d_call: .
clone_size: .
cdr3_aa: CASSPNQAGYTF
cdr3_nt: TGTGCCAGCAGCCCAAATCAAGCTGGCTACACCTTC

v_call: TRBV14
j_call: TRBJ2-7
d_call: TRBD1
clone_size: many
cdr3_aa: CASSHGQGGFEQYF
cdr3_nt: TGTGCCAGCAGCCATGGACAGGGCGGTTTCGAGCAGTACTTC

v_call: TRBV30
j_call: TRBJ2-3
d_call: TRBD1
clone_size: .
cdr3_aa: CAWSGQGPAYLHF
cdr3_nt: TGTGCCTGGAGTGGACAGGGGCCCGCATATTTGCATTTT

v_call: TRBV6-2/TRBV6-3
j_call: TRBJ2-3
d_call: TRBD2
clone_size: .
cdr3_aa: CASSYALAGVRTDTQYF
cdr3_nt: TGTGCCAGCAGTTATGCTCTAGCGGGAGTCCGCACAGATACGCAGTATTTT

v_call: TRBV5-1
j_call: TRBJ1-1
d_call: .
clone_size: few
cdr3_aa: CASSLAGDTEAFF
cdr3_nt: TGCGCCAGCAGCTTGGCAGGGGACACTGAAGCTTTCTTT

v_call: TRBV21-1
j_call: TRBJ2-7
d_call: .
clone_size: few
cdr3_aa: CASSPDRDLSYEQYF
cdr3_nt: TGTGCCAGCAGCCCAGACAGGGATCTCTCCTACGAGCAGTACTTC

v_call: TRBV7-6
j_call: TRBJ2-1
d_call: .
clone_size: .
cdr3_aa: CASSFRGTEQFF
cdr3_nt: TGTGCCAGCAGCTTTCGTGGGACTGAGCAGTTCTTC

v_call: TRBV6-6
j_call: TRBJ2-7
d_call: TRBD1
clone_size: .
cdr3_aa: CASKQGSSHEQYF
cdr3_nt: TGTGCCAGCAAACAGGGGTCCTCCCACGAGCAGTACTTC

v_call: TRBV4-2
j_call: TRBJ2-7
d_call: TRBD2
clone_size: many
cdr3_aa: CASSQGRGGTNEQYF
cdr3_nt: TGTGCCAGCAGCCAAGGGCGCGGGGGGACCAACGAGCAGTACTTC

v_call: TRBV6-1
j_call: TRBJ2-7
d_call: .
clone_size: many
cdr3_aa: CASSYQGYEQYF
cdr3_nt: TGTGCCAGCAGTTATCAGGGCTACGAGCAGTACTTC

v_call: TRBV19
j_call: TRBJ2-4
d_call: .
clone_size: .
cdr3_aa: CASIGAKNIQYF
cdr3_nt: TGTGCCAGTATCGGAGCCAAAAACATTCAGTACTTC

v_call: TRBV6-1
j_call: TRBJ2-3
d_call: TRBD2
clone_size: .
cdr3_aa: CASSVLAGGTDTQYF
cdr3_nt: TGTGCCAGCAGTGTACTAGCGGGGGGTACAGATACGCAGTATTTT

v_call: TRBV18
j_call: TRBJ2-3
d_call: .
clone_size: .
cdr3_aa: CASSNQRIQSTDTQYF
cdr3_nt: TGTGCCAGCTCAAATCAGCGGATACAGAGCACAGATACGCAGTATTTT

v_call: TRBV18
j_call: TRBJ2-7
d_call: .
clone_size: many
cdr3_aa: CASSPQGTYEQYF
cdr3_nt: TGTGCCAGCTCACCTCAGGGGACCTACGAGCAGTACTTC

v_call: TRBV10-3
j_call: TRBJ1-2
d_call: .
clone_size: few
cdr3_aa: CATARGNYGYTF
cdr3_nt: TGTGCCACCGCCAGAGGGAACTATGGCTACACCTTC

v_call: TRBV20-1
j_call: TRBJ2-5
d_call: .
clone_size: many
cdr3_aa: CSARWISLETQYF
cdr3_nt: TGCAGTGCTAGATGGATTAGTCTGGAGACCCAGTACTTC

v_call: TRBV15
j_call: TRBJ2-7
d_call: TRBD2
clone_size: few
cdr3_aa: CATSREGGSYEQYF
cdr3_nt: TGTGCCACCAGCAGAGAGGGGGGGTCCTACGAGCAGTACTTC

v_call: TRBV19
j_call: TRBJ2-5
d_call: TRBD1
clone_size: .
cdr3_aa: CASSTARQGTQYF
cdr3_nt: TGTGCCAGTAGTACCGCCCGACAGGGCACCCAGTACTTC

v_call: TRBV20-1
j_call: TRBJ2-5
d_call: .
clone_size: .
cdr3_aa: CSARDVTAQETQYF
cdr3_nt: TGCAGTGCTAGAGATGTGACGGCCCAAGAGACCCAGTACTTC

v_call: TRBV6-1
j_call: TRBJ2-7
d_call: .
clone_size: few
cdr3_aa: CASRVGGTPTYEQYF
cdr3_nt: TGTGCCAGCAGGGTGGGCGGGACCCCAACCTACGAGCAGTACTTC

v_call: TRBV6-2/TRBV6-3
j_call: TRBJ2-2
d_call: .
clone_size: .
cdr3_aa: CASRNDRANTGELFF
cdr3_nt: TGTGCCAGCCGTAATGATAGGGCGAACACCGGGGAGCTGTTTTTT

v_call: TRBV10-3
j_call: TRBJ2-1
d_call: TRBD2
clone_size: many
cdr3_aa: CAISLSAGGGYNEQFF
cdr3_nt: TGTGCCATCAGCCTCTCAGCGGGGGGTGGCTACAATGAGCAGTTCTTC

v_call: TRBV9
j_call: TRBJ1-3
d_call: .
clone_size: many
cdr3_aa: CASTNSGNTIYF
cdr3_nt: TGTGCCAGCACCAACTCTGGAAACACCATATATTTT

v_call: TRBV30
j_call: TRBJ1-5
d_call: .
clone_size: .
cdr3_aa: CAYTLSGGNQPQHF
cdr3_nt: TGTGCCTACACCCTATCGGGGGGCAATCAGCCCCAGCATTTT

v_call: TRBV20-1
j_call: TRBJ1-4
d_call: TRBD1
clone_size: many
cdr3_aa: CSARASRGRSREKLFF
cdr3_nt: TGCAGTGCTAGAGCTTCCAGGGGGAGGAGTCGGGAAAAACTGTTTTTT

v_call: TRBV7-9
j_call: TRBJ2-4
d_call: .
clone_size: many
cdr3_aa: CASSPPTRQAGLAKNIQYF
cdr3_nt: TGTGCCAGCAGCCCCCCAACTAGACAGGCCGGTCTAGCCAAAAACATTCAGTACTTC

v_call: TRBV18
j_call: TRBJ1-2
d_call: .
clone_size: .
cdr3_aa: CASFQDIPKYGYTF
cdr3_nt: TGTGCCAGCTTCCAGGACATACCGAAGTATGGCTACACCTTC